This T cell receptor beta chain was profiled in a study of blood T cell repertoires in COVID-19. Whole-study context: The cDNA or gDNA used as material had been derived from T cells, B-cell-depleted T cells, or PBMCs.

The CDR3 is made up of 14 amino acids. V shed 5 bases and J 1 base; nucleotides not matched to a gene: 3. In germline, CDR1 is SEHNR, CDR2 FQNEAQ (reference sequence). Authors' data handling: Estimation of nucleated cell counts relied on the amplification of reference gene primers. Method: immunoSEQ multiplex PCR; TCRdb's copy keeps in-frame clones and lacks some. D and trimming come from the DNA, and the V and J calls and clone size come from that table. The repertoire holds 80,000 to 100,000 clones, with 82% as singletons. V usage is TRBV7-9 and J usage is TRBJ2-3; 7 bases agree with TRBD2. This clonotype was sampled from a man aged 70 or older with active or convalescent COVID-19. Input material: peripheral blood. The CDR3, as DNA: TGTGCCAGCAGCCACCTAGCGGGCACAGATACGCAGTATTTT. Protein product: CASSHLAGTDTQYF.